Sequencing of this TCR beta chain was carried out in a study of T cells after yellow fever vaccination. This clonotype was counted a few times. Each CDR3 protein is one row after TCRdb ran MiXCR on the 5' RACE reads. Of 29,000 or so distinct CDR3 sequences detected, 6.3% appear once; the ten largest clones hold approximately 25%. Notes on the study in general: Almost all vaccine-responding clonotypes escaped detection in sorted memory subsets on day 0. Weaker overall was a secondary response that nonetheless peaked faster, on day 5 versus 15. Clones that expanded after primary vaccination mostly reappeared after the booster (roughly 96% CD4, approximately 87% CD8). Contaminating bulk clonotypes could be abundant in FACS-sorted repertoires.

V lost 7 bases to trimming and J lost 6 bases; unmatched junction nucleotides: 11. Germline V gives CDR1 DFQATT, CDR2 SNEGSKA (reference sequence). This CDR3 comprises 14 residues. Sequenced material: PBMCs, either bulk or a sorted T-cell subset (CD4+, CD8+, memory, or dextramer-sorted; not recorded which), taken on the day of the yellow fever booster vaccination. The chain joins TRBV20-1 to TRBJ2-1, with 8 bases aligning to TRBD2. The TCR sequence derives from a man between 25 and 39 years old who received the YFV17D yellow fever vaccine. As DNA, the CDR3 is TGCAGTGGGAATCCTCCGACTAGCGTCAATGAGCAGTTCTTC. It codes for CSGNPPTSVNEQFF.